These 4 T cell receptor beta chains were sequenced from one sample in a study of OX40 agonist ivuxolimab in advanced cancers. Clones were sequenced by immunoSEQ multiplex PCR, and TCRdb holds only the in-frame ones, with some missing. The table includes roughly 90,000 clones, roughly nine tenths detected once. The sample here was CD4+ or CD8+ T cells sorted from blood, taken in a trial of the OX40 agonist ivuxolimab. Receptors originate from an adult with an advanced solid tumor such as melanoma, head and neck, liver or kidney cancer.

The chain employs TRBV11-2 and TRBJ1-1; 8 nucleotides agree with TRBD1. Germline V gene sequence: CDR1 SGHAT, CDR2 FQNNGV. V shed 6 bases and J 4 bases; nucleotides not matched to a gene: 4. The CDR3 contains 13 residues. The CDR3 reads CASRPTGVTEAFF. The CDR3 coding sequence is TGTGCCAGCAGGCCGACAGGGGTCACTGAAGCTTTCTTT. The entire variable domain, with the rest obtained from reference TRBV11-2 and TRBJ1-1, is as follows: EAGVAQSPRYKIIEKRQSVAFWCNPISGHATLYWYQQILGQGPKLLIQFQNNGVVDDSQLPKDRFSAERLKGVDSTLKIQPAKLEDSAVYLCASRPTGVTEAFFGQGTRLTVV.

V is TRBV5-4 and J is TRBJ2-2, with no clear D. The V gene lost 0 bases and the J gene lost 6 bases, with 9 bases spanning the gap. CDR1 and CDR2 from the germline V gene are SGHNT and YYREEE (reference sequence). CDR3 length equals 14 residues. CDR3 nucleotide sequence: TGTGCCAGCAGCTTGGGACCACTGTCCGGGGAGCTGTTTTTT. It specifies CASSLGPLSGELFF.

The chain employs TRBV6-1 and TRBJ1-5; 7 bases fit TRBD1. Germline trimming cut 7 bases from V and 2 bases from J; bases unmatched to any gene: 5. CDR3 length: 14 residues. The germline V gene has CDR1 MNHNS and CDR2 SASEGT. In DNA, the CDR3 is TGTGCCAGCATTCGGACAGGAGGCAATCAGCCCCAGCATTTT. Its translation is CASIRTGGNQPQHF.

This clone came up a few times. The rearrangement links TRBV6-4 to TRBJ2-4; no firm D call. Germline CDR1 and CDR2: MRHNA and SNTAGT. Deletions cut 3 bases from V and 1 base from J, with 4 bases between. CDR3 length equals 13 residues. In nucleotides, the CDR3 is TGTGCCAGCAGTGAGGGGGCCAAAAACATTCAGTACTTC. Translating gives CASSEGAKNIQYF.